The clone carrying this T cell receptor (beta chain) was counted only a few times. The antigen remains unidentified. This sample is drawn from a study of cytomegalovirus exposure and HLA in healthy donors. About the research overall: Caucasian-associated ancestry cluster membership applied to about 80% of about 370 genotyped donors. Study-wide points: The authors enumerated 150 to 200 TCR beta chains as linked to cytomegalovirus.

Germline V gene sequence: CDR1 SGHNT, CDR2 YYREEE (reference sequence). CDR3 size: 14 residues. Trimming took 4 bases from V and 2 from J, leaving 12 bases between them. Amplification used 60 Vbeta primers and 13 Jbeta primers. Profiled with immunoSEQ multiplex PCR; TCRdb holds only in-frame clones, not every one. The repertoire holds 150,000 to 200,000 clones, with 81% as singletons. Sequencing input: PBMCs. The gene calls are TRBV5-4 and TRBJ2-5; TRBD2 is a possible D gene (5 bases). This receptor was identified in a young woman in good health and CMV-seronegative. In DNA form, the CDR3 reads TGTGCCAGCAGCGACGGGGTAGCGCAAGAGACCCAGTACTTC. Amino acids: CASSDGVAQETQYF.